This TCR beta chain emerged from a study of blood T cell repertoires in COVID-19. Study-wide background: Researchers got acute and convalescent COVID-19 samples from the United States, Italy and Spain.

Germline V lookup: CDR1 SGHAT, CDR2 FQNNGV. CDR3 length equals 16 residues. Trimming took off 5 bases at V and 1 base at J, with 17 bases between the two ends. In its sample, this clone was seen a few times. Clones were sequenced by immunoSEQ multiplex PCR, and TCRdb holds only the in-frame ones, with some missing. The table has about 200,000 clones, about 80% seen once. Participants reported their clinical history, and cohort assignment relied on those reports. This sequence was found in a man aged 35 to 55 who had recovered from COVID-19. The chain couples TRBV11-2 to TRBJ1-2; possible D gene TRBD1, 6 bases. Sequenced input: PBMCs or T cells enriched from blood (not recorded which). CDR3 in amino acids: CASSQNRDTYNYGYTF. Written as DNA, the CDR3 is TGTGCCAGCAGCCAAAATCGGGACACCTATAACTATGGCTACACCTTC.